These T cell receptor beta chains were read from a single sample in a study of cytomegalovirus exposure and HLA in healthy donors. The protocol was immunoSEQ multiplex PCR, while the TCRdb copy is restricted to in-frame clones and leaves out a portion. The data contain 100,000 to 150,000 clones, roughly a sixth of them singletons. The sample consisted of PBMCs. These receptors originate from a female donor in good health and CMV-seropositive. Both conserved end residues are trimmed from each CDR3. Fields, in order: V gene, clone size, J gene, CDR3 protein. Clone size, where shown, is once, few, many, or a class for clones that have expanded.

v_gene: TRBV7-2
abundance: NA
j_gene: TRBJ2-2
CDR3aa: ASSFQGTGELF

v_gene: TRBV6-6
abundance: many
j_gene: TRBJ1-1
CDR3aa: ASIMNRGYTEAF

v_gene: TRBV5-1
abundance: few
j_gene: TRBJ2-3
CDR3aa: ASRASGDPDTQY

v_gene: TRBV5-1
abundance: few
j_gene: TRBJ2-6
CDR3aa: ASSLQGEEANVLT

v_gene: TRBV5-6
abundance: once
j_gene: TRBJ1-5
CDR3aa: ASRFHNQPQH

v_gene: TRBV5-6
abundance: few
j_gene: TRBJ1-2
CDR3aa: ASSLERTGAHYGYT

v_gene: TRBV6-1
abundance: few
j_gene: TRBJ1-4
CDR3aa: ASSGDRDWEKLF

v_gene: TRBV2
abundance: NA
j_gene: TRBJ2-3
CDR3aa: SDAGTGSTDTQY

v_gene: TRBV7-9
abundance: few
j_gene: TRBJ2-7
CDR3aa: ASSGWSGRASYEQY

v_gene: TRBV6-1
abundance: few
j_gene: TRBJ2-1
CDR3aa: ASSEALRGSYNEQF

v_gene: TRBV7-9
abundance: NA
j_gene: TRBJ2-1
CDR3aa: ASSLDSGGNNEQF

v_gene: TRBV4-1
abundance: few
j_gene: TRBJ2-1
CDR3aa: ASSHGKPSGGAL

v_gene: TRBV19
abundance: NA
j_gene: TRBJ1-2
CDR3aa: ATPGPRGYT

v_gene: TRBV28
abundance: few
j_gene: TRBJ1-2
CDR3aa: ASSATSLSDSSNYGYT

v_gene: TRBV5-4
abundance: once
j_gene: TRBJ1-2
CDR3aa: ASSGLTGADYGYT

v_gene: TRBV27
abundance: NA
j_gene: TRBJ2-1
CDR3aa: ASSSIAGGRSEQF

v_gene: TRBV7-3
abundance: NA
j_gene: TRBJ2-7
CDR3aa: ASSLPSGEQY

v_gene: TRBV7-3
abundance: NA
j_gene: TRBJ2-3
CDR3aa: ASSLDLGQFY

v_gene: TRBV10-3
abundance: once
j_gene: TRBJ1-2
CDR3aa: AISVGQGPNYGYT

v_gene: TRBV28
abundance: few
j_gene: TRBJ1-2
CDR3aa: ASSFQQGVGYT

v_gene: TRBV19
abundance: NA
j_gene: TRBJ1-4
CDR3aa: ASQTGWSEKLF

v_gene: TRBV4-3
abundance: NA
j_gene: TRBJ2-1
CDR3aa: ASSQVRQAHNEQF

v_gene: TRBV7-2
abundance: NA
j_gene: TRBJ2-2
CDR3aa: ASSSGLITGELF

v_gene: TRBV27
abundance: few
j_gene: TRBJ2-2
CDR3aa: ASYRGEGTGELF

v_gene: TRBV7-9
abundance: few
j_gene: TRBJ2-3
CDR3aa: ASTGGSTDTQY

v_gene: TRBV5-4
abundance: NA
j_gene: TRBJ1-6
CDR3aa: ASSVEQGKDSPLH

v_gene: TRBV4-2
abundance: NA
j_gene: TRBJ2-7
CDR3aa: ASSQTPDRYSYEQY

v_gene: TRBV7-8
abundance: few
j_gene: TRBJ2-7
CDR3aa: ASSPRDRGDREQY

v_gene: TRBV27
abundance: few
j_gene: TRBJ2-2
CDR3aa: ASSFGRGEVGELF

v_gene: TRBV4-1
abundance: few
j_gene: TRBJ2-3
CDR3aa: ASSPTSGGARDTQY

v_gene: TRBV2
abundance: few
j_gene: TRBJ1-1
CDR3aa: ASSRQPTNTEAF

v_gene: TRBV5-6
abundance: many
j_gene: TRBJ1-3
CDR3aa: ASSLQGNTIY

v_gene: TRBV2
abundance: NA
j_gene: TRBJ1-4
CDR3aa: ASMGQGTEKLF

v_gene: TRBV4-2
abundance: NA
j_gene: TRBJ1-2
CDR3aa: ASSQDPVRGSGYT

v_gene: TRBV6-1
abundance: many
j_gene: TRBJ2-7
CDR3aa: ASSELVLTYEQY

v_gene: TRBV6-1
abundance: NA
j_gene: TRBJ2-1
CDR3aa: ASPLADEQF

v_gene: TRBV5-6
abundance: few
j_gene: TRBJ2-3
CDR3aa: ASSLTGEGWSVPDTQY

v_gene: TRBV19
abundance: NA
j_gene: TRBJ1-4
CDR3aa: ASAHRATNEKLF

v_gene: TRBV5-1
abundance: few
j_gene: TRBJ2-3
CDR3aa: ASSFGTESTDTQY

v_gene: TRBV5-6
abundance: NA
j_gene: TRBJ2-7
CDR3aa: ASSLAMTGSYEQY

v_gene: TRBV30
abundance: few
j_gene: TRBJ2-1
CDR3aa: AWSHLQQVNEQF

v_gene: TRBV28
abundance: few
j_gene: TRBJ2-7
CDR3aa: ASRTSRREQY

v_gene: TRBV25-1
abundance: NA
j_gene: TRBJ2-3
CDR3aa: ASSELGRPGADTQY

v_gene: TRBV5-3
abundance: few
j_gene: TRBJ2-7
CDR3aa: ARRIRTSGSYEQY

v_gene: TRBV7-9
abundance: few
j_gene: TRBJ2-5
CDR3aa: ASSSNGLYQETQY

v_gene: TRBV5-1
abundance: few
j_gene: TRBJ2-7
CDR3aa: ASRKAGVQPFSSYEQY

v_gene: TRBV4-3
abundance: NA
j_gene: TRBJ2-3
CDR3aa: ASSQDRRRDTQY

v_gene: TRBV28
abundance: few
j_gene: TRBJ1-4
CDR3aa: ASSLRTANEKLF

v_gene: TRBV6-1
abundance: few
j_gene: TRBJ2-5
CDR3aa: ASGGAGGGETQY

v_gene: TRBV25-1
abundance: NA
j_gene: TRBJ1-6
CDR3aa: ASSWANSPLH

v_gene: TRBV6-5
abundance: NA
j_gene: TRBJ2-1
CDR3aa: ASSQTYEDNEQF

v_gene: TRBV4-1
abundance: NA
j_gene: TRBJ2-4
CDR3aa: ASSQAGQIGPKKNIQY

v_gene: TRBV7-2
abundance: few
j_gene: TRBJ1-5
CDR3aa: ASSLRTGDQPQH

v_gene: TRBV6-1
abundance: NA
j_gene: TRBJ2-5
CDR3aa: ATAVTAVYQETQY

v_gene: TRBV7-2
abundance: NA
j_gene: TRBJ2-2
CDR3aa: ASSLEYRTGELF

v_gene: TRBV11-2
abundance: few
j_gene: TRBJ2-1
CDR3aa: ASSSGLVSNEQF

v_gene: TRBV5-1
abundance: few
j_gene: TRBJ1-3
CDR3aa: ASRSLGAADTIY

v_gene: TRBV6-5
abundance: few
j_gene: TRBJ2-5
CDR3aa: ASGDSQETQY

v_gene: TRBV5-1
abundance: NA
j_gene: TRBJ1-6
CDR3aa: ASSLRPGQGFMYVPLH